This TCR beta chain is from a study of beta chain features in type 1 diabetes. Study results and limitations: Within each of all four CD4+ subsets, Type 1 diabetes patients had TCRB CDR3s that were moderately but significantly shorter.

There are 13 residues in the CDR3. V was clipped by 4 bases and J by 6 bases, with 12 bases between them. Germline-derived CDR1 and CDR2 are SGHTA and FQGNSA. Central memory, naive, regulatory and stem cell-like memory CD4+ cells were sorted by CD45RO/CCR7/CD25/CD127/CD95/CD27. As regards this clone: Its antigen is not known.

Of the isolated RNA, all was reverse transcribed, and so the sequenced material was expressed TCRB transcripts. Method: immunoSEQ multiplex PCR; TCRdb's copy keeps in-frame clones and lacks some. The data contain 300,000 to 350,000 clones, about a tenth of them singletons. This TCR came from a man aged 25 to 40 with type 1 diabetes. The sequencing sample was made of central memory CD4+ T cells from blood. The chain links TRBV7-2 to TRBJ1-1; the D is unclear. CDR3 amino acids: CASSSSGAAEAFF. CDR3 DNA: TGTGCCAGCAGCTCGTCCGGAGCCGCTGAAGCTTTCTTT.